The following is a T cell receptor beta chain sequence with its context. Its antigen is unidentified. Staining for CD45RO/CCR7/CD25/CD127/CD95/CD27 allowed sorting of CD4+ naive, central memory, regulatory and stem cell-like memory cells. Reverse transcribing all isolated RNA meant expressed TCRB transcripts were sequenced. TCRdb's copy holds only in-frame clones and misses some; the assay was immunoSEQ multiplex PCR. The sample holds nearly 250,000 clones, roughly an eighth seen once. Germline V lookup: CDR1 SGHRS, CDR2 YFSETQ. The CDR3 is 15 amino acids. The V gene end was trimmed by 4 bases and the J gene end by 0 bases; junction bases not matched to a gene: 4. This sample was included in a study of beta chain features in type 1 diabetes. Across the study: The study found patients and healthy donors alike in age, gender and cell yields.

Findings and limits, study-wide: Patients' naive, central memory and Treg TCRB repertoires seemed closer to one another than those of healthy donors. Using cDNA template may skew counts toward highly expressing activated cells.

The chain carries TRBV5-1 and TRBJ2-3; the match to TRBD1 covers 8 bases. Source material: naive CD4+ T cells from blood. The source is a woman in her thirties or forties in good health. The CDR3 spells CASSGQGISTDTQYF. For the CDR3, the DNA is TGCGCCAGCAGCGGACAGGGTATCAGCACAGATACGCAGTATTTT.